This T cell receptor beta chain originates from a study of T-cell reconstitution after alpha-beta-depleted transplantation in children. Unique molecular identifiers were used to barcode this TCRbeta library. A single record per CDR3 protein comes from TCRdb applying MiXCR to the PCR reads. Of about 400,000 distinct CDR3 sequences listed, 10% to 15% are singletons. Trimming removed 1 base from V and 4 bases from J; junction bases left unmatched: 5. The CDR3 is 16 residues long. CDR1 is SGHAT, CDR2 FQNNGV, per germline. This clonotype was obtained from a human donor who donated a stem cell graft to a child with Fanconi anemia. The chain is built from TRBV11-2 and TRBJ1-4; 8 bases align to TRBD1. This sample comprised PBMCs, obtained from the stem cell graft. For the CDR3, the DNA is TGTGCCAGCAGCTTAGTCCAGGGGGCCTATAATGAAAAACTGTTTTTT. Its protein is CASSLVQGAYNEKLFF. The full variable domain, in which reference TRBV11-2 and TRBJ1-4 provide the parts outside the CDR3, is EAGVAQSPRYKIIEKRQSVAFWCNPISGHATLYWYQQILGQGPKLLIQFQNNGVVDDSQLPKDRFSAERLKGVDSTLKIQPAKLEDSAVYLCASSLVQGAYNEKLFFGSGTQLSVL.